This TCR beta chain was retrieved from a study of human T cells and chemical hapten exposure. Study observations and caveats: Following DPC sensitization, TCRs present above 1 in 1000 frequency showed no change.

TCRdb independently ran MiXCR on the RACE reads; one entry per CDR3 protein. The repertoire has about 190,000 distinct CDR3 sequences, about 22% of them found once; the top ten carry approximately 2.3%. Turning to this clonotype: As yet, its antigen is unknown.

Time point given: patch test 3, about 24 weeks after DPC sensitization. Treatment of the sample: therapeutic diphenylcyclopropenone sensitization with weekly scalp DPC. This CDR3 has 16 residues. Trimming took 6 bases from V and 0 from J; bases not matched to a gene: 9. The germline CDR1 and CDR2 sequences are KGHSH and LQKENI. The TCR sequence derives from a middle-aged woman with alopecia areata. Some clones in this sample may be carry-over from other donors' samples. V usage is TRBV18 and J usage is TRBJ2-7, with 9 bases identical to TRBD2. The material sequenced was whole blood, taken in connection with sensitization to the hapten diphenylcyclopropenone (DPC). This CDR3 reads CASSSQLAGHSYEQYF. In DNA form, the CDR3 reads TGTGCCAGCTCGAGCCAACTAGCGGGTCACTCCTACGAGCAGTACTTC. Filled out from reference TRBV18 and TRBJ2-7, the complete variable domain reads NAGVMQNPRHLVRRRGQEARLRCSPMKGHSHVYWYRQLPEEGLKFMVYLQKENIIDESGMPKERFSAEFPKEGPSILRIQQVVRGDSAAYFCASSSQLAGHSYEQYFGPGTRLTVT.